This is a list of T cell receptor beta chains from one sample in a study of cytomegalovirus exposure and HLA in healthy donors. Libraries were prepared by immunoSEQ multiplex PCR; TCRdb keeps only in-frame clonotypes and omits some of them. The sample has fewer than 110,000 clones; more than 75% are singletons. The specimen was PBMCs. These receptors originate from a woman in her late teens or twenties in good health and CMV-seropositive. Each CDR3 is given with its conserved first and last residue. Fields, in order: D gene, clone size, V gene, J gene, CDR3 DNA, CDR3 protein. A D gene is named only where the DNA matches it firmly. Size is omitted from some rows. Given values are once, few, many or a class for expanded clones.

d_call: TRBD2; clone_size: few; v_call: TRBV4-2; j_call: TRBJ2-1; cdr3_nt: TGTGCCAGCAGCCGAACTAGCGGAACCTACAATGAGCAGTTCTTC; cdr3_aa: CASSRTSGTYNEQFF
d_call: TRBD2; clone_size: .; v_call: TRBV7-2; j_call: TRBJ2-7; cdr3_nt: TGTGCCAGCAGCCGGACTAGCCTGTTCTACGAGCAGTACTTC; cdr3_aa: CASSRTSLFYEQYF
d_call: TRBD2; clone_size: .; v_call: TRBV4-1; j_call: TRBJ2-1; cdr3_nt: TGCGCCAGCAGCCACCCTACCGGGACTAGCGGGGGGACCTACAATGAGCAGTTCTTC; cdr3_aa: CASSHPTGTSGGTYNEQFF
d_call: TRBD2; clone_size: once; v_call: TRBV4-2; j_call: TRBJ2-7; cdr3_nt: TGTGCCAGCAGCCAAGTAGTCCTTAGCGGGGGGGCGGTATACGAGCAGTACTTC; cdr3_aa: CASSQVVLSGGAVYEQYF
d_call: TRBD2; clone_size: .; v_call: TRBV10-3; j_call: TRBJ2-5; cdr3_nt: TGTGCCATCAGCGCGGGACTAGCGGGAGGTTCTTCGGGGGAGACCCAGTACTTC; cdr3_aa: CAISAGLAGGSSGETQYF
d_call: .; clone_size: .; v_call: TRBV5-1; j_call: TRBJ2-7; cdr3_nt: TGCGCCAGCAGCTTGGTTGCAGGGGGGTCCTACGAGCAGTACTTC; cdr3_aa: CASSLVAGGSYEQYF
d_call: .; clone_size: .; v_call: TRBV19; j_call: TRBJ1-5; cdr3_nt: TGTGCCAGTAGCCCTATCACCGGGGGTGTAAGCAATCAGCCCCAGCATTTT; cdr3_aa: CASSPITGGVSNQPQHF
d_call: .; clone_size: .; v_call: TRBV7-9; j_call: TRBJ1-6; cdr3_nt: TGTGCCAGCAGCTTAATCAGGGATTCACCCCTCCACTTT; cdr3_aa: CASSLIRDSPLHF
d_call: TRBD1; clone_size: medium-sized; v_call: TRBV14; j_call: TRBJ2-3; cdr3_nt: TGTGCCAGCAGCCCGACAGGGACCACAGATACGCAGTATTTT; cdr3_aa: CASSPTGTTDTQYF
d_call: .; clone_size: .; v_call: TRBV6-5; j_call: TRBJ1-6; cdr3_nt: TGTGCCAGCAGTTACTCCAAGTCAGGATATTCACCCCTCCACTTT; cdr3_aa: CASSYSKSGYSPLHF
d_call: .; clone_size: .; v_call: TRBV4-2; j_call: TRBJ1-5; cdr3_nt: TGTGCCAGCAGCCAAGAAGCGGGGGGCCACAATCAGCCCCAGCATTTT; cdr3_aa: CASSQEAGGHNQPQHF
d_call: .; clone_size: .; v_call: TRBV28; j_call: TRBJ2-2; cdr3_nt: TGTGCCAGCAGTTCCCTTTTTGGAGCGAACACCGGGGAGCTGTTTTTT; cdr3_aa: CASSSLFGANTGELFF
d_call: .; clone_size: .; v_call: TRBV7-6; j_call: TRBJ2-7; cdr3_nt: TGTGCCAGCAGCATCGCCCACGGACAGCTCTACGAGCAGTACTTC; cdr3_aa: CASSIAHGQLYEQYF
d_call: .; clone_size: .; v_call: TRBV15; j_call: TRBJ2-7; cdr3_nt: TGTGCCACCAGCAGAGTCCAGAAACACTACGAGCAGTACTTC; cdr3_aa: CATSRVQKHYEQYF
d_call: .; clone_size: few; v_call: TRBV10-3; j_call: TRBJ2-1; cdr3_nt: TGTGCCATCAGTGAGGGGGAGCGATACAATGAGCAGTTCTTC; cdr3_aa: CAISEGERYNEQFF
d_call: .; clone_size: .; v_call: TRBV6-5; j_call: TRBJ1-1; cdr3_nt: TGTGCCAGCAGCTCCCCGGGTGGGGGCGCTTCCAAAGCTTTCTTT; cdr3_aa: CASSSPGGGASKAFF
d_call: .; clone_size: .; v_call: TRBV9; j_call: TRBJ1-3; cdr3_nt: TGTGCCAGCTCAGGGGGAAACACCATATATTTT; cdr3_aa: CASSGGNTIYF
d_call: .; clone_size: .; v_call: TRBV5-1; j_call: TRBJ1-1; cdr3_nt: TGCGCCAGCAGCTTCGACAGCATGAACACTGAAGCTTTCTTT; cdr3_aa: CASSFDSMNTEAFF
d_call: .; clone_size: .; v_call: TRBV21-1; j_call: TRBJ2-5; cdr3_nt: TGTGCCAGCAGCAACTCAGGGGGTCAAGAGACCCAGTACTTC; cdr3_aa: CASSNSGGQETQYF
d_call: TRBD1; clone_size: .; v_call: TRBV15; j_call: TRBJ2-3; cdr3_nt: TGTGCCACCAGCAGAGATCTGGAGACAGGGTTCCCCTCGCAGTATTTT; cdr3_aa: CATSRDLETGFPSQYF
d_call: .; clone_size: .; v_call: TRBV10-3; j_call: TRBJ2-7; cdr3_nt: TGTGCCATCAGTGAGCGAGGAATCTACGAGCAGTACTTC; cdr3_aa: CAISERGIYEQYF
d_call: TRBD1; clone_size: .; v_call: TRBV7-9; j_call: TRBJ1-1; cdr3_nt: TGTGCCAGCAGCTCACGACAGGGGGAGAACACTGAAGCTTTCTTT; cdr3_aa: CASSSRQGENTEAFF